The 28 T cell receptor beta chains in this list originate from one sample, sequenced in a study of technical replicates of blood from a handful of donors. Repertoires were generated with immunoSEQ multiplex PCR, while TCRdb's copy carries only in-frame clones and drops some. The table lists roughly 76,000 clones, more than 90% of them singletons. The sample was T cells isolated from PBMCs. The receptors derive from a human donor in good health. Some clones in this sample may be carry-over from other donors' samples.

This clone occurred once. The chain is built from TRBV7-8 and TRBJ2-1, with D possibly matching TRBD2 (5 bases). Germline CDR1 SGHVS, CDR2 FQNEAQ. This CDR3 comprises 17 residues. V gave up 7 bases and J gave up 2 bases, with 21 bases separating them. The CDR3 spells CASILRVSAVTYNEQFF. The CDR3 DNA follows: TGTGCCAGCATCTTGAGGGTGTCGGCGGTCACCTACAATGAGCAGTTCTTC.

The V and J genes are TRBV30 and TRBJ2-7; TRBD2 aligns across 12 bases. V dropped 7 bases and J dropped 4; count of bases not matched to a gene: 2. This CDR3 has 12 amino acids. Germline V lookup: CDR1 GTSNPN, CDR2 SVGIG (reference sequence). The CDR3 DNA sequence: TGTGCCTTTACTAGCGGGAGGTACGAGCAGTACTTC. Its translation is CAFTSGRYEQYF.

The rearrangement joins TRBV6-4 to TRBJ2-2; tentatively, D is TRBD2 (7 bases). The CDR3 covers 14 residues. Trimming left V 8 bases short and J 3 bases short, with 13 bases between. Germline V gene data show CDR1 as MRHNA and CDR2 as SNTAGT. This CDR3 reads CASREGGDTGELFF. The DNA of the CDR3 is TGTGCCAGCCGCGAGGGGGGGGACACCGGGGAGCTGTTTTTT.

The J gene is TRBJ2-1, the V gene TRBV7-3; 7 bases are a match to TRBD2. Germline V lookup: CDR1 SGHTA, CDR2 FQGTGA. The CDR3 loop spans 16 amino acids. Trimming removed 1 base from V and 7 bases from J; junction bases left unmatched: 10. In nucleotides, the CDR3 is TGTGCCAGCAGCTTAAATCCTGCGGGAGCAGGTAATGAGCAGTTCTTC. Protein: CASSLNPAGAGNEQFF.

The chain is built from TRBV4-1 and TRBJ2-1; 11 bases match TRBD2. Germline values: CDR1 MGHRA, CDR2 YSYEKL. The CDR3 is 19 amino acids. V lost 1 base and J lost 4; bases outside the gene matches: 12. Here the CDR3 reads CASSQGIIRASGGYNEQFF. CDR3 in DNA: TGCGCCAGCAGCCAAGGCATCATACGGGCTAGCGGGGGGTACAATGAGCAGTTCTTC.

This clone came up a few times. The V call is TRBV14, the J call TRBJ2-7, with D hard to call. The V gene's germline CDR1 is SGHDN and CDR2 FVKESK. The CDR3 totals 11 residues. V gave up 5 bases and J gave up 1 base, with 3 bases separating them. For the CDR3, the DNA is TGTGCCAGCAGCTATTCCTACGAGCAGTACTTC. Translated: CASSYSYEQYF.

The CDR3 DNA sequence: TGTGCCAGCAGCTTAGACGAGGGCTCGTCCTACAATGAGCAGTTCTTC. Protein sequence: CASSLDEGSSYNEQFF. This chain joins TRBV7-9 and TRBJ2-1; possibly TRBD2 for D (5 bases). This CDR3 contains 16 residues. V was trimmed by 1 base and J by 1 base, leaving 11 bases between them. Per germline, CDR1 SEHNR and CDR2 FQNEAQ (reference sequence).

The gene calls are TRBV5-1 and TRBJ1-1; D not resolved. The CDR3 extends over 13 amino acids. V shed 0 bases and J shed 1 base, with 4 bases lying between them. The germline V gene has CDR1 SGHRS and CDR2 YFSETQ. The CDR3 DNA is TGCGCCAGCAGCTTGGGGGCGAACACTGAAGCTTTCTTT. Amino acid sequence: CASSLGANTEAFF.

The gene calls are TRBV27 and TRBJ2-1; D may be TRBD1 (5 bases). The length of the CDR3 is 14 residues. CDR1 is MNHEY and CDR2 is SMNVEV in the germline V gene (reference sequence). V shed 5 bases and J shed 4 bases, with 12 bases lying between them. CDR3 protein: CASSLFDSYNEQFF. As DNA, the CDR3 is TGTGCCAGCAGTCTCTTCGACAGTTACAATGAGCAGTTCTTC.

The chain couples TRBV28 to TRBJ2-7; 14 bases align to TRBD2. V trimming: 6 bases; J trimming: 3 bases; junction bases outside the gene matches: 4. Per the germline V gene, CDR1 is MDHEN and CDR2 is SYDVKM. This CDR3 is 15 amino acids long. CDR3 sequence reads: CASRPGLAGVYEQYF. The CDR3 region has the DNA TGTGCCAGCAGGCCGGGACTAGCGGGAGTCTACGAGCAGTACTTC.

The chain uses TRBV11-2 and TRBJ2-5, with TRBD2 identical over 7 bases. The J call may not be correct, given that the DNA end is closer to TRBJ2-7. CDR3 length: 14 amino acids. CDR1 and CDR2 from the germline V gene are SGHAT and FQNNGV. CDR3 sequence: CASSLGDYYYEQYF. CDR3 in DNA: TGTGCCAGCAGCTTAGGGGACTATTATTACGAGCAGTACTTC.

This chain joins TRBV6-5 and TRBJ2-2; D is ambiguous. V lost 7 bases to trimming and J lost 0 bases, with 12 bases between them. Germline V gene lookup returns CDR1 MNHEY and CDR2 SVGAGI. The length of the CDR3 is 15 residues. The CDR3 DNA sequence: TGTGCCAGCACCCTACAGCCTGCGAACACCGGGGAGCTGTTTTTT. Translated: CASTLQPANTGELFF.

The chain uses TRBV28 and TRBJ1-1; 7 bases match TRBD1. The CDR3 spans 14 residues. The V gene end was trimmed by 3 bases and the J gene end by 5 bases; junction bases not matched to a gene: 6. CDR1 and CDR2 from the germline V gene are MDHEN and SYDVKM. CDR3 nucleotide sequence: TGTGCCAGCAGTTTGGACAGGCTAAGGACTGAAGCTTTCTTT. This translates into CASSLDRLRTEAFF.

The chain has TRBV7-9 and TRBJ2-1, with a possible D match to TRBD1 (6 bases). This CDR3 is 14 amino acids long. Germline V lookup: CDR1 SEHNR, CDR2 FQNEAQ (reference sequence). V gave up 5 bases and J gave up 8 bases, with 16 bases separating them. The CDR3 coding sequence is TGTGCCAGCAGCCCCCACAGGGTGAGGGATGAGCAGTTCTTC. Translation: CASSPHRVRDEQFF.

For the CDR3, the DNA is TGTGCCAGCTCACCCACAGGGGGCCAAGGCAATCAGCCCCAGCATTTT. It codes for CASSPTGGQGNQPQHF. The chain is built from TRBV18 and TRBJ1-5; 9 positions agree with TRBD1. After removal of 3 bases from V and 2 bases from J, the junction contained 5 bases not matched to a gene. Germline lookup yields CDR1 KGHSH and CDR2 LQKENI. The CDR3 has 16 residues.

The J gene is TRBJ2-2, the V gene TRBV18, with 13 positions matching TRBD2. Germline V gene lookup returns CDR1 KGHSH and CDR2 LQKENI. This CDR3 spans 15 amino acids. The ends lost 6 bases at V and 5 bases at J; junction bases unmatched: 3. CDR3 protein: CASSGLAGDTGELFF. The DNA for the CDR3 is TGTGCCAGCTCCGGACTAGCGGGAGATACCGGGGAGCTGTTTTTT.

This clone was detected once. One junction end does not reproduce the germline sequence, and a read error may be involved. The CDR3 DNA follows: TGTGCCGGTAGCCTAGCGGGAGGTACCGGGGAGCTGTTTTTT. It encodes CAGSLAGGTGELFF. The rearrangement uses TRBV19 and TRBJ2-2, with 11 bases identical to TRBD2. Looked up from germline, CDR1 is LNHDA and CDR2 is SQIVND (reference sequence). The CDR3 length is 14 residues.

The J gene is TRBJ2-3, the V gene TRBV14, with TRBD2 matching 9 bases. Germline CDR1 SGHDN, CDR2 FVKESK. The ends lost 6 bases at V and 4 bases at J; junction bases unmatched: 14. CDR3 length equals 17 residues. CDR3 sequence (DNA): TGTGCCAGCAGTCACGCGGTACGGACTAGCGAGGCAGATACGCAGTATTTT. Amino acid sequence: CASSHAVRTSEADTQYF.

This clone was seen just once. The J gene is TRBJ1-2, the V gene TRBV29-1; weak D call: TRBD1 (6 bases). Trimming took off 7 bases at V and 7 bases at J, with 19 bases between the two ends. This CDR3 has 13 residues. Germline CDR1 SQVTM, CDR2 ANQGSEA. The DNA for the CDR3 is TGCAGCGGTCGGGAGGGCAGGGGAAGTGGCTACACCTTC. Translating gives CSGREGRGSGYTF. The full variable domain, its missing parts supplied by reference TRBV29-1 and TRBJ1-2, is SAVISQKPSRDICQRGTSLTIQCQVDSQVTMMFWYRQQPGQSLTLIATANQGSEATYESGFVIDKFPISRPNLTFSTLTVSNMSPEDSSIYLCSGREGRGSGYTFGSGTRLTVV.

The CDR3 nucleotides are TGTGCCAGCTCTACAGGGGTAGGGGATGAAAAACTGTTTTTT. Translating it yields CASSTGVGDEKLFF. The chain recombines TRBV2 with TRBJ1-4; TRBD1 agrees at 7 bases. V shed 8 bases and J 6 bases; nucleotides not matched to a gene: 9. In germline, CDR1 is SNHLY, CDR2 FYNNEI. The CDR3 covers 14 residues.

This clone was seen once. The chain has TRBV2 and TRBJ2-7; 8 nucleotides match TRBD2. This CDR3 is 13 amino acids long. Germline lookup yields CDR1 SNHLY and CDR2 FYNNEI. J lost 5 bases, V lost 8 bases, and 8 bases had no gene match. The CDR3 DNA reads TGTGCCAGCCCGGGACTAGTTGTCCACGAGCAGTACTTC. This sequence encodes CASPGLVVHEQYF.

For the CDR3, the DNA is TGTGCCTGGAGTGGCCTAGCGGGACGGTACACAGATACGCAGTATTTT. Its translation is CAWSGLAGRYTDTQYF. This chain connects TRBV30 to TRBJ2-3, with TRBD2 identical over 9 bases. Germline V gene sequence: CDR1 GTSNPN, CDR2 SVGIG (reference sequence). CDR3 size: 16 residues. The V and J ends lost 1 base and 2 bases, in that order; junction bases with no gene match: 7.

This clone was counted only a few times. This chain connects TRBV19 to TRBJ1-1; 7 nucleotides line up with TRBD1. CDR1 LNHDA and CDR2 SQIVND come from the germline V gene (reference sequence). This CDR3 is built from 13 residues. V dropped 5 bases and J dropped 5; count of bases not matched to a gene: 5. The CDR3 spells CASSSQQGTEAFF. The CDR3 DNA reads as TGTGCCAGTAGTTCCCAACAGGGGACTGAAGCTTTCTTT.

V usage is TRBV5-1 and J usage is TRBJ1-2; 7 bases are a match to TRBD1. Losses at the gene ends were 0 bases for V and 3 bases for J; bases not matched to a gene: 5. The V gene's germline CDR1 is SGHRS and CDR2 YFSETQ. This CDR3 contains 15 residues. The DNA for the CDR3 is TGCGCCAGCAGCTTGGAGGGGGCGTTGGACTATGGCTACACCTTC. It is translated as CASSLEGALDYGYTF. Looking up the rest from reference TRBV5-1 and TRBJ1-2 gives the full variable domain: KAGVTQTPRYLIKTRGQQVTLSCSPISGHRSVSWYQQTPGQGLQFLFEYFSETQRNKGNFPGRFSGRQFSNSRSEMNVSTLELGDSALYLCASSLEGALDYGYTFGSGTRLTVV.

CDR3 sequence: CASITTTDRVEGYTF. The CDR3 DNA is TGTGCCAGCATTACAACGACCGACAGGGTTGAGGGCTACACCTTC. This chain uses TRBV28 with TRBJ1-2; 7 positions agree with TRBD1. Trimming cost V 7 bases and J 8 bases; bases outside gene matches: 16. Germline V gene lookup returns CDR1 MDHEN and CDR2 SYDVKM. CDR3 size: 15 residues.

This chain connects TRBV30 to TRBJ2-7; 9 positions agree with TRBD1. The germline gives CDR1 GTSNPN, CDR2 SVGIG (reference sequence). The trim removed 2 bases at V and 6 bases at J, leaving 11 bases unmatched. This CDR3 contains 15 residues. CDR3 in amino acids: CAWSTRPTGGSEQYF. DNA for the CDR3: TGTGCCTGGAGTACCCGGCCGACAGGGGGGTCCGAGCAGTACTTC. Complete variable domain (other parts from reference TRBV30 and TRBJ2-7): SQTIHQWPATLVQPVGSPLSLECTVEGTSNPNLYWYRQAAGRGLQLLFYSVGIGQISSEVPQNLSASRPQDRQFILSSKKLLLSDSGFYLCAWSTRPTGGSEQYFGPGTRLTVT.

The chain recombines TRBV7-2 with TRBJ1-5; 11 nucleotides agree with TRBD1. This CDR3 region has 15 residues. V lost 5 bases and J lost 5; bases outside the gene matches: 5. Germline V lookup: CDR1 SGHTA, CDR2 FQGNSA. CDR3 sequence: CASSQWTGGYQPQHF. The CDR3 DNA is TGTGCCAGCAGCCAATGGACAGGGGGCTATCAGCCCCAGCATTTT.

The chain is built from TRBV6-4 and TRBJ2-3; a possible D gene is TRBD2 (5 bases). Germline values: CDR1 MRHNA, CDR2 SNTAGT. This CDR3 has 12 amino acids. V lost 4 bases to trimming and J lost 4 bases, with 6 bases between them. In DNA form, the CDR3 reads TGTGCCAGCAGTGGGGGAGCAGATACGCAGTATTTT. Translated, it gives CASSGGADTQYF.